This entry lists 27 T cell receptor beta chains sequenced from one sample in a study of T cell repertoires in cytomegalovirus infection. These receptors lack a known antigen. TCRdb ran MiXCR on the reads and lists one entry per CDR3 protein. The data hold about 700,000 distinct CDR3 sequences, with around a third observed a single time. The sample here was cultured PBMCs, taken from culture after CMV antigen stimulation. Source of these receptors: a human donor in good health (CMV status not recorded). Some clones in this sample may be carry-over from other donors' samples.

This clonotype appeared a few times. This chain joins TRBV6-1 and TRBJ2-3; the match to TRBD2 covers 8 bases. V trimming: 7 bases; J trimming: 2 bases; junction bases outside the gene matches: 8. In germline, CDR1 is MNHNS, CDR2 SASEGT. The CDR3 has 15 amino acids. CDR3 coding DNA: TGTGCCAGCAAATGGGGCGGGGGGACCACAGATACGCAGTATTTT. This sequence encodes CASKWGGGTTDTQYF.

This clonotype was observed a handful of times. The chain joins TRBV6-1 to TRBJ1-6, with 10 positions matching TRBD1. V trimming: 2 bases; J trimming: 10 bases; junction bases outside the gene matches: 8. This CDR3 spans 16 amino acids. Germline V gives CDR1 MNHNS, CDR2 SASEGT. CDR3 in DNA: TGTGCCAGCAGTGAAATGCGGGACAGGGGTGCCTCACCCCTCCACTTT. The encoded protein is CASSEMRDRGASPLHF.

The V gene is TRBV19, the J gene TRBJ1-1; D is unresolved. Per germline, CDR1 LNHDA and CDR2 SQIVND (reference sequence). V lost 3 bases to trimming and J lost 3 bases, with 14 bases between them. This CDR3 spans 15 amino acids. CDR3 bases: TGTGCCAGTAGTATTGTAATGGGGATGGACACTGAAGCTTTCTTT. The encoded protein is CASSIVMGMDTEAFF.

The chain is built from TRBV11-2 and TRBJ2-2, with D perhaps matching TRBD1 (7 bases). Germline CDR1 SGHAT, CDR2 FQNNGV. This CDR3 is 16 amino acids long. Between the trimmed V and J ends, which lost 6 bases and 11 bases, there was a span of 25 bases. The CDR3 region has the DNA TGTGCCAGCAGTAATAGCGGAGAGACAGGGATATTTGAGCTGTTTTTT. Amino acids: CASSNSGETGIFELFF.

This clonotype was observed a single time. This chain joins TRBV30 and TRBJ1-2, with D uncertain. This CDR3 has 17 residues. The V and J ends lost 2 bases and 1 base respectively, with 20 bases between them. The germline V gene has CDR1 GTSNPN and CDR2 SVGIG (reference sequence). In DNA form, the CDR3 reads TGTGCCTGGAGTTCTCATATCAACAGAGTACTTAACTATGGCTACACCTTC. Encoded protein: CAWSSHINRVLNYGYTF.

This clonotype was detected many times. The chain uses TRBV7-2 and TRBJ2-5, with 7 bases aligning to TRBD1. J gave up 2 bases and V 5 bases, and 5 bases lay outside the gene matches. Germline CDR1 is SGHTA and CDR2 is FQGNSA. This CDR3 contains 14 residues. DNA of the CDR3: TGTGCCAGCAGCGCTAACAGGGGTCAAGAGACCCAGTACTTC. Protein product: CASSANRGQETQYF.

This clonotype has only one observation. The V call is TRBV14, the J call TRBJ1-4; D not certain. V shed 5 bases and J shed 10 bases, with 11 bases lying between them. The CDR3 has 12 residues. The germline CDR1 and CDR2 sequences are SGHDN and FVKESK. DNA of the CDR3: TGTGCCAGCAGCAGACGAGCCGGAAAACTGTTTTTT. Translation: CASSRRAGKLFF.

The chain is built from TRBV6-1 and TRBJ1-5; a possible D gene is TRBD1 (6 bases). Between the trimmed V and J ends, which lost 7 bases and 7 bases, there was a span of 20 bases. CDR3 length: 15 residues. Per the germline V gene, CDR1 is MNHNS and CDR2 is SASEGT. CDR3 in DNA: TGTGCCAGCATTGGTCTACAGGGAAGGTTGCAGCCCCAGCATTTT. Amino acid sequence: CASIGLQGRLQPQHF.

This chain connects TRBV2 to TRBJ2-7, with 7 bases lining up with TRBD2. The CDR3 length is 13 residues. J lost 9 bases, V lost 2 bases, and 7 bases had no gene match. The germline V gene encodes CDR1 SNHLY and CDR2 FYNNEI. In DNA, the CDR3 is TGTGCCAGCAGTGAACGGACTAGTGGGGCGCAGTACTTC. It is translated as CASSERTSGAQYF.

V gene TRBV29-1 combines with J gene TRBJ2-1; 9 nucleotides match TRBD2. Losses at the gene ends were 6 bases for V and 8 bases for J; bases not matched to a gene: 5. Germline CDR1 is SQVTM and CDR2 is ANQGSEA. CDR3 length equals 12 residues. CDR3 sequence reads: CSVTGTSYEQFF. CDR3 nucleotide sequence: TGCAGCGTAACCGGGACTAGCTATGAGCAGTTCTTC.

V gene TRBV12-3 or TRBV12-4 combines with J gene TRBJ1-2, with 8 bases that match TRBD1. The V gene end was trimmed by 6 bases and the J gene end by 3 bases; junction bases not matched to a gene: 9. The CDR3 is made up of 15 amino acids. CDR3 bases: TGTGCCAGCAGACCCCAGGGACAGGCTGACTATGGCTACACCTTC. It codes for CASRPQGQADYGYTF.

This clonotype was counted only a few times. The V call is TRBV6-1, the J call TRBJ1-5; D perhaps matches TRBD1 (5 bases). This CDR3 region has 13 residues. V was clipped by 6 bases and J by 7 bases, with 13 bases between them. Germline V gives CDR1 MNHNS, CDR2 SASEGT. The CDR3 here is CASSRDSGQPQHF. Here the CDR3 DNA reads TGTGCCAGCAGCCGGGACTCCGGGCAGCCCCAGCATTTT.

The genes are TRBV7-8 and TRBJ2-7; 7 positions agree with TRBD1. Germline CDR1 SGHVS, CDR2 FQNEAQ. The trim removed 2 bases at V and 6 bases at J, leaving 1 base unmatched. The CDR3 covers 12 residues. Written as DNA, the CDR3 is TGTGCCAGCAGCTTAAGGGGGCCCGAGCAGTACTTC. Its translation: CASSLRGPEQYF.

The rearrangement links TRBV30 to TRBJ2-1; D is unresolved. V dropped 0 bases and J dropped 6 bases, with 6 bases sitting between them. The germline CDR1 and CDR2 sequences are GTSNPN and SVGIG (reference sequence). The CDR3 sequence is 12 residues long. The CDR3 spells CAWSVQSNEQFF. The CDR3 DNA sequence: TGTGCCTGGAGTGTACAAAGCAATGAGCAGTTCTTC.

The gene calls are TRBV4-3 and TRBJ2-7, with TRBD1 matching 7 bases. Trimming took 3 bases from V and 4 from J; bases not matched to a gene: 6. CDR1 is LGHNA, CDR2 YSLEER, per germline. There are 14 residues in the CDR3. The CDR3 loop is CASSHLQGKYEQYF. DNA for the CDR3: TGCGCCAGCAGCCACCTACAGGGGAAGTACGAGCAGTACTTC.

The chain has TRBV12-3 or TRBV12-4 and TRBJ2-5, with D perhaps matching TRBD2 (6 bases). The CDR3 loop spans 13 amino acids. Trimming removed 6 bases from V and 2 bases from J, with 10 bases in between. CDR3 loop: CASRGLGQETQYF. The CDR3, as DNA: TGTGCCAGCAGGGGACTGGGTCAAGAGACCCAGTACTTC.

The gene calls are TRBV7-8 and TRBJ1-3; a possible D gene is TRBD1 (6 bases). The germline V gene encodes CDR1 SGHVS and CDR2 FQNEAQ. V lost 6 bases, J lost 3 bases, and 12 bases lay in between. This CDR3 is built from 14 residues. CDR3 DNA sequence: TGTGCCAGCAGATTAACAGGGCATGGAAACACCATATATTTT. Translation: CASRLTGHGNTIYF.

This clonotype was observed a single time. V and J are TRBV7-4 and TRBJ1-5; D may be TRBD1 (6 bases). The length of the CDR3 is 14 residues. V was pared by 5 bases and J by 4 bases, with 12 bases between. Looked up from germline, CDR1 is SGHVT and CDR2 is SQSDAQ. The CDR3 is CASSHGQSNQPQHF. The CDR3 nucleotides read TGTGCCAGCAGCCACGGACAGTCAAATCAGCCCCAGCATTTT.

This chain links TRBV5-1 with TRBJ1-4, with a weak D call TRBD1 (6 bases). The CDR3 loop spans 14 amino acids. Germline V gene sequence: CDR1 SGHRS, CDR2 YFSETQ. Trimming removed 3 bases from V and 7 bases from J, with 13 bases in between. CDR3 nucleotide sequence: TGCGCCAGCAGCTCTACAGGGTTAGTTGAAAAACTGTTTTTT. Amino acid sequence: CASSSTGLVEKLFF. The entire variable domain, with the rest obtained from reference TRBV5-1 and TRBJ1-4, is as follows: KAGVTQTPRYLIKTRGQQVTLSCSPISGHRSVSWYQQTPGQGLQFLFEYFSETQRNKGNFPGRFSGRQFSNSRSEMNVSTLELGDSALYLCASSSTGLVEKLFFGSGTQLSVL.

This clonotype came up a few times. This chain links TRBV7-6 with TRBJ2-1, with D perhaps matching TRBD1 (5 bases). Trimming removed 5 bases from V and 9 bases from J, with 14 bases in between. CDR1 and CDR2 from the germline V gene are SGHVS and FNYEAQ. CDR3 length equals 13 residues. Here the CDR3 DNA reads TGTGCCAGCAGCAAATCAGGGTTTTTTGAGCAGTTCTTC. This translates into CASSKSGFFEQFF.

The chain has TRBV28 and TRBJ2-7, with D uncertain. Per the germline V gene, CDR1 is MDHEN and CDR2 is SYDVKM. CDR3 size: 12 residues. Trimming left V 5 bases short and J 7 bases short, with 12 bases between. The CDR3 nucleotides are TGTGCCAGCAGTCATCTGTCTTTGGAGCAGTACTTC. Amino acid sequence: CASSHLSLEQYF.

The sample holds a few counts of this clonotype. DNA for the CDR3: TGCGCCAGCAGAGGACTAGCGGGAGGGCGACCCTACGAGCAGTACTTC. It is translated as CASRGLAGGRPYEQYF. This sequence joins TRBV23-1 and TRBJ2-7; 15 bases match TRBD2. TRBV23-1 is an open reading frame, and its role is uncertain. V dropped 6 bases and J dropped 2; count of bases not matched to a gene: 5. The CDR3 covers 16 residues.

This rearrangement joins TRBV12-3 or TRBV12-4 to TRBJ2-3; tentatively, D is TRBD1 or TRBD2 (6 bases each). The CDR3 covers 16 residues. V lost 3 bases, J lost 4 bases, and 17 bases lay in between. The CDR3: CASSFYALGGADTQYF. CDR3 bases: TGTGCCAGCAGTTTTTACGCCCTCGGGGGCGCAGATACGCAGTATTTT.

This clonotype was recorded a few times. This chain joins TRBV4-2 and TRBJ1-1, with unresolved D. Per the germline V gene, CDR1 is LGHNA and CDR2 is YNFKEQ. V was shortened by 1 base and J by 4 bases, with 10 bases between the two germline ends. This CDR3 spans 14 amino acids. The CDR3 coding sequence is TGTGCCAGCAGCCAAGGCGGCAGTGCCACTGAAGCTTTCTTT. As protein: CASSQGGSATEAFF.

The chain employs TRBV12-3 or TRBV12-4 and TRBJ1-6; 7 bases are shared with TRBD1. J gave up 10 bases and V 6 bases, and 9 bases lay outside the gene matches. The CDR3 extends over 14 amino acids. The CDR3 is CASRTTGFGSPLHF. The CDR3 DNA reads as TGTGCCAGCAGGACGACAGGGTTTGGATCACCCCTCCACTTT.

The chain joins TRBV7-8 to TRBJ1-2; D uncertain. Deletions cut 2 bases from V and 4 bases from J, with 14 bases between. From germline, CDR1 is SGHVS and CDR2 FQNEAQ. The CDR3 sequence is 15 residues long. The DNA of the CDR3 is TGTGCCAGCAGCTTAAACTTAGGTGAAACCTATGGCTACACCTTC. Its protein product is CASSLNLGETYGYTF.

V is TRBV7-2 and J is TRBJ2-4, with 9 nucleotides matching TRBD1. The junction had 5 bases not matched to a gene; V was cut back by 1 base and J by 1 base. The CDR3 spans 17 residues. Germline loops: CDR1 SGHTA, CDR2 FQGNSA. CDR3 sequence (DNA): TGTGCCAGCAGCTTAGAACAGGGGGCGCAGGCCAAAAACATTCAGTACTTC. This codes for CASSLEQGAQAKNIQYF.